Shown below are 21 T cell receptor beta chains from a single sample sequenced in a study of shared clonotypes between healthy human individuals. CD45RO-negative CD8 cells positively selected for CCR7 made up the naive population, which excluded terminally differentiated effector memory CD45RA+ cells. The table came from immunoSEQ multiplex PCR; TCRdb's copy has only in-frame clones and leaves some out. This sample yields more than 600,000 clones, of which roughly nine tenths are seen a single time; more than 20% belongs to the top ten. What was sequenced was naive CD8+ T cells sorted from blood. These receptors were obtained from a man aged 25 to 40 in good health.

V and J are TRBV5-4 and TRBJ2-2; TRBD2 might be the D (6 bases). The CDR3 length is 15 residues. The germline V gene encodes CDR1 SGHNT and CDR2 YYREEE (reference sequence). V was shortened by 3 bases and J by 3 bases, with 12 bases between the two germline ends. The DNA for the CDR3 is TGTGCCAGCAGCTCCTTGTGGGGGGACACCGGGGAGCTGTTTTTT. Translation: CASSSLWGDTGELFF.

In DNA form, the CDR3 reads TGCGCCAGCAGCCAAGCCCCCAGCGGGGGAGCCCATGAGCAGTTCTTC. Its protein is CASSQAPSGGAHEQFF. The chain has TRBV4-1 and TRBJ2-1; 8 bases agree with TRBD2. The trim removed 1 base at V and 8 bases at J, leaving 10 bases unmatched. CDR1 and CDR2 from the germline V gene are MGHRA and YSYEKL. The CDR3 loop spans 16 amino acids.

This clone came up once. V and J are TRBV30 and TRBJ2-5, with D possibly matching TRBD1 (5 bases). Trimming pared 8 bases from V and 5 bases from J, leaving 15 bases between. The germline V gene encodes CDR1 GTSNPN and CDR2 SVGIG (reference sequence). The CDR3 spans 12 residues. DNA for the CDR3: TGTGCCATGACGACAGATCGCGAGACCCAGTACTTC. The encoded protein is CAMTTDRETQYF.

This chain joins TRBV9 and TRBJ1-3; D unclear. V lost 4 bases and J 3 bases, leaving 14 bases between the germline ends. Germline CDR1 is SGDLS and CDR2 is YYNGEE. This CDR3 has 15 amino acids. In nucleotides, the CDR3 is TGTGCCAGCAGCCTAAACCGCCGACTTGGAAACACCATATATTTT. Translated: CASSLNRRLGNTIYF.

This clone appeared once. The chain combines TRBV7-9 with TRBJ1-3; 7 positions agree with TRBD1. The CDR3 length is 14 residues. Germline CDR1 and CDR2: SEHNR and FQNEAQ (reference sequence). Trimming removed 5 bases from V and 4 bases from J; junction bases left unmatched: 5. CDR3 loop: CASSPTGLGNTIYF. For the CDR3, the DNA is TGTGCCAGCAGCCCGACAGGGTTAGGAAACACCATATATTTT.

A single count supports this clone. In the same sample, other DNA sequences code for this CDR3. V gene TRBV4-3 combines with J gene TRBJ2-7; TRBD2 aligns across 8 bases. Germline CDR1 is LGHNA and CDR2 is YSLEER. V lost 3 bases, J lost 3 bases, and 7 bases stayed unmatched. The CDR3 totals 15 residues. The CDR3 here is CASSQAGAGDYEQYF. CDR3 in DNA: TGCGCCAGCAGCCAGGCCGGAGCGGGAGACTACGAGCAGTACTTC.

The rearrangement uses TRBV4-1 and TRBJ1-2; 8 positions match TRBD1. Germline trimming cut 0 bases from V and 4 bases from J; bases unmatched to any gene: 10. The CDR3 runs to 17 residues. From germline, CDR1 is MGHRA and CDR2 YSYEKL. The CDR3 DNA is TGCGCCAGCAGCCAAGATCTGTTAGGACAGGGCTCCTATGGCTACACCTTC. Translated, it gives CASSQDLLGQGSYGYTF.

V is TRBV13 and J is TRBJ2-1; TRBD2 matches 11 bases. Trimming took 5 bases from V and 0 from J; bases not matched to a gene: 15. Per germline, CDR1 PRHDT and CDR2 FYEKMQ (reference sequence). The CDR3 is 20 amino acids. CDR3 loop: CASSTHKLGTSGSSYNEQFF. DNA for the CDR3: TGTGCCAGCAGCACACATAAATTAGGTACTAGCGGGAGCTCCTACAATGAGCAGTTCTTC.

This sequence joins TRBV29-1 and TRBJ2-7, with D hard to call. V was trimmed by 0 bases and J by 3 bases, leaving 9 bases between them. CDR3 size: 13 residues. Looked up from germline, CDR1 is SQVTM and CDR2 is ANQGSEA. CDR3 loop: CSVEDPANYEQYF. For the CDR3, the DNA is TGCAGCGTTGAAGATCCGGCAAACTACGAGCAGTACTTC.

This chain uses TRBV27 with TRBJ2-7; perhaps TRBD2 as D (6 bases). The germline V gene encodes CDR1 MNHEY and CDR2 SMNVEV (reference sequence). The CDR3 consists of 15 residues. Between the trimmed V and J ends, which lost 3 bases and 1 base, there was a span of 13 bases. CDR3 sequence: CASSFTGGNSYEQYF. CDR3 nucleotide sequence: TGTGCCAGCAGTTTCACCGGGGGAAATTCCTACGAGCAGTACTTC.

The gene calls are TRBV5-4 and TRBJ2-1; tentative D call: TRBD1 (6 bases). Germline assignment: CDR1 SGHNT and CDR2 YYREEE (reference sequence). V was shortened by 1 base and J by 5 bases, with 13 bases between the two germline ends. This CDR3 is 15 amino acids long. CDR3: CASSLIDRGNNEQFF. Here the CDR3 DNA reads TGTGCCAGCAGCTTGATTGATAGGGGGAACAATGAGCAGTTCTTC.

The chain uses TRBV7-3 and TRBJ2-1, with D possibly being TRBD2 (6 bases). Trimming shortened V by 5 bases and J by 5 bases, and 22 bases separated the two germline ends. There are 17 residues in the CDR3. Germline V lookup: CDR1 SGHTA, CDR2 FQGTGA. Written as DNA, the CDR3 is TGTGCCAGCAGCCCCACTGCCGCGGGGTATTCTAACAATGAGCAGTTCTTC. Amino acids: CASSPTAAGYSNNEQFF.

The genes are TRBV7-2 and TRBJ2-7; D ambiguous. Germline-derived CDR1 and CDR2 are SGHTA and FQGNSA. V lost 5 bases to trimming and J lost 1 base, with 15 bases between them. The CDR3 loop spans 15 amino acids. CDR3 bases: TGTGCCAGCAGCCTCCTACGTCAGAGTTCCTACGAGCAGTACTTC. It is translated as CASSLLRQSSYEQYF.

V usage is TRBV15 and J usage is TRBJ2-7; D may match TRBD1 or TRBD2 (6 bases each). Germline CDR1 reads LNHNV; CDR2 reads YYDKDF (reference sequence). The V end was cut by 3 bases, the J end by 7 bases, with 19 bases between. The length of the CDR3 is 15 residues. The DNA for the CDR3 is TGTGCCACCAGCAGCAGGACGGGGGCCACTAGTGAGCAGTACTTC. It specifies CATSSRTGATSEQYF.

The rearrangement joins TRBV10-3 to TRBJ1-1, with 7 nucleotides matching TRBD1. The CDR3 has 15 amino acids. V was clipped by 6 bases and J by 0 bases; unmatched bases: 7. Germline V lookup: CDR1 ENHRY, CDR2 SYGVKD. The chain's CDR3 is CAISPLTGMNTEAFF. The CDR3 DNA reads TGTGCCATCAGCCCCTTGACAGGGATGAACACTGAAGCTTTCTTT.

This clone was counted once. This chain joins TRBV20-1 and TRBJ2-2; D gene ambiguous. Per germline, CDR1 DFQATT and CDR2 SNEGSKA (reference sequence). The CDR3 extends over 11 amino acids. V gave up 2 bases and J gave up 9 bases, with 7 bases separating them. The CDR3 sequence is CSARFGWELFF. DNA for the CDR3: TGCAGTGCTAGATTCGGCTGGGAGCTGTTTTTT.

Only one count was recorded for this clone. The chain has TRBV6-5 and TRBJ2-3; 9 bases align to TRBD1. Germline V gene lookup returns CDR1 MNHEY and CDR2 SVGAGI. This CDR3 contains 13 residues. Germline trimming cut 5 bases from V and 4 bases from J; bases unmatched to any gene: 1. CDR3 sequence (DNA): TGTGCCAGCAGTAGGACAGGGGCAGATACGCAGTATTTT. Translating it yields CASSRTGADTQYF.

In its sample, this clone was seen once. The chain carries TRBV29-1 and TRBJ2-1; 11 nucleotides match TRBD2. The CDR3 sequence is 17 residues long. In germline, CDR1 is SQVTM, CDR2 ANQGSEA. V was clipped by 3 bases and J by 0 bases; unmatched bases: 7. This CDR3 is CSVEGLAELSSYNEQFF. In DNA form, the CDR3 reads TGCAGCGTTGAGGGACTAGCGGAACTGAGCTCCTACAATGAGCAGTTCTTC.

The genes are TRBV27 and TRBJ2-7; tentative D call: TRBD2 (7 bases). The CDR3 covers 15 residues. The V gene lost 3 bases and the J gene lost 3 bases, with 15 bases spanning the gap. The V gene's germline CDR1 is MNHEY and CDR2 SMNVEV (reference sequence). The CDR3 loop is CASSLGGGGFYEQYF. The CDR3 nucleotides read TGTGCCAGCAGTTTGGGAGGGGGGGGATTCTACGAGCAGTACTTC.

This chain joins TRBV6-6 and TRBJ2-7, with 10 bases lining up with TRBD1. CDR3 length: 15 amino acids. V shed 6 bases, J shed 3 bases, and the junction held 8 bases outside the gene matches. Germline lookup yields CDR1 MNHNY and CDR2 SVGAGI (reference sequence). The CDR3 loop is CASSYTTGGFYEQYF. Written as DNA, the CDR3 is TGTGCCAGCAGCTACACGACAGGGGGCTTCTACGAGCAGTACTTC.

V and J are TRBV7-9 and TRBJ1-1; D not resolved. With 2 bases removed from V and 0 bases from J, the gap between germline ends came to 10 bases. The germline gives CDR1 SEHNR, CDR2 FQNEAQ (reference sequence). The CDR3 has 15 amino acids. In DNA form, the CDR3 reads TGTGCCAGCAGCTTAACAACCTCATTGAACACTGAAGCTTTCTTT. It translates to CASSLTTSLNTEAFF.